This T cell receptor (beta chain) was found in a study of vaccination effects on CD4 cells after COVID-19. Germline CDR1 and CDR2: SNHLY and FYNNEI. CDR3 size: 17 residues. With V trimmed by 6 bases and J by 5 bases, 15 bases remained unmatched. Turning to this clone: Its antigen is unidentified.

Method: immunoSEQ multiplex PCR; TCRdb's copy keeps in-frame clones and lacks some. The data show roughly 68,000 clones, approximately 72% seen once. Culture lasted about ten days before CD4+ T cell isolation. The chain couples TRBV2 to TRBJ2-5; 10 bases line up with TRBD2. The receptor's source is a human donor who had a prior SARS-CoV-2 infection. Specimen: CD4+ T cells from PBMCs cultured without peptide, collected before COVID-19 vaccination. The CDR3: CASSLTVTSGVRETQYF. The CDR3 nucleotides read TGTGCCAGCAGCCTCACCGTCACTAGCGGGGTACGGGAGACCCAGTACTTC. Full variable domain (missing parts from reference TRBV2 and TRBJ2-5): EPEVTQTPSHQVTQMGQEVILRCVPISNHLYFYWYRQILGQKVEFLVSFYNNEISEKSEIFDDQFSVERPDGSNFTLKIRSTKLEDSAMYFCASSLTVTSGVRETQYFGPGTRLLVL.